This entry lists 3 T cell receptor beta chains sequenced from one sample in a study of cytomegalovirus exposure and HLA in healthy donors. PCR used 60 Vbeta primers and 13 Jbeta primers. Libraries were prepared by immunoSEQ multiplex PCR; TCRdb keeps only in-frame clonotypes and omits some of them. The repertoire holds about 150,000 clones, with 79% as singletons. Source material: PBMCs. The source is a man aged 45-65 years in good health and CMV-seropositive.

This clone was picked up one time. This chain uses TRBV6-5 with TRBJ1-4, with D unclear. Germline lookup yields CDR1 MNHEY and CDR2 SVGAGI. V was shortened by 5 bases and J by 4 bases, with 14 bases between the two germline ends. This CDR3 has 15 residues. This CDR3 is CASSGRGLNNEKLFF. The CDR3 DNA sequence: TGTGCCAGCAGTGGCCGAGGCCTTAATAATGAAAAACTGTTTTTT.

V is TRBV9 and J is TRBJ1-4, with D tentatively TRBD1 (6 bases). The germline V and J ends were trimmed by 2 bases and 5 bases, with 13 bases remaining between them. CDR3 size: 15 residues. Germline V gene sequence: CDR1 SGDLS, CDR2 YYNGEE. This chain's CDR3 is CASSVGGRVNEKLFF. Written as DNA, the CDR3 is TGTGCCAGCAGCGTGGGGGGGCGAGTAAATGAAAAACTGTTTTTT. The complete variable domain, with remaining parts taken from reference TRBV9 and TRBJ1-4, reads DSGVTQTPKHLITATGQRVTLRCSPRSGDLSVYWYQQSLDQGLQFLIQYYNGEERAKGNILERFSAQQFPDLHSELNLSSLELGDSALYFCASSVGGRVNEKLFFGSGTQLSVL.

This chain uses TRBV5-1 with TRBJ1-6; no clear D gene. The CDR3 extends over 16 amino acids. Trimming cost V 3 bases and J 7 bases, with 17 bases left between them. Looked up from germline, CDR1 is SGHRS and CDR2 is YFSETQ. The CDR3 region is CASSYGQVQTNSPLHF. The CDR3 bases are TGCGCCAGCAGCTACGGTCAGGTACAGACGAATTCACCCCTCCACTTT.